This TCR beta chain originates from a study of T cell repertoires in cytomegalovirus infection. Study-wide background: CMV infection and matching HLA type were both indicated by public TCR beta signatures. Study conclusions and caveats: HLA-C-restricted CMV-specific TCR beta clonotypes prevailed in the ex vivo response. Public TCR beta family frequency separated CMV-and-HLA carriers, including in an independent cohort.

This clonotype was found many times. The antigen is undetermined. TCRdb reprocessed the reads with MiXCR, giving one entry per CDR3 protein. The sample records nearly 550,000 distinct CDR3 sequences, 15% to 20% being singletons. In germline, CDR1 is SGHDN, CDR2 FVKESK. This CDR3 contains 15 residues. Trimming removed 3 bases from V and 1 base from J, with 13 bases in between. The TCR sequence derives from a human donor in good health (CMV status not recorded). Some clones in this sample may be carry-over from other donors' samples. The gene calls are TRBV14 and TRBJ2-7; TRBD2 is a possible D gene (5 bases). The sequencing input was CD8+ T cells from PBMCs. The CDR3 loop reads CASSQADFPSYEQYF. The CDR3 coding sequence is TGTGCCAGCAGCCAGGCGGACTTTCCGTCCTACGAGCAGTACTTC.